What follows are 19 T cell receptor beta chains derived from one specimen sequenced in a study of shared clonotypes between healthy human individuals (dated by TCRdb to 2018 to 2020). CD8 naive samples were obtained by positive selection for CCR7 among CD45RO-negative cells, yielding a CD45RA+CCR7+ population from which TemRA cells were excluded. Libraries were built with the immunoSEQ multiplex PCR assay. TCRdb took over this immuneACCESS table, retaining in-frame rearrangements with V and J assigned. Such tables are incomplete; in checked studies, under half of the missing clones stem from an unresolved V gene, and the remainder is unexplained. The sample records a few million clones, around 95% of which are singletons. Jointly, the top ten make up approximately 1.7% of the sample. The sequenced material came from naive CD8+ T cells from PBMCs. The cell subset or site label, read with the paper, signifies: CD45RA+CCR7+. The receptors stem from a man younger than 30 in good health. Some clones in this sample may be carry-over from other donors' samples.

The V call is TRBV5-4, the J call TRBJ2-7; TRBD2 matches 7 bases. CDR3 length: 12 residues. V shed 3 bases, J shed 3 bases, and the junction held 0 bases outside the gene matches. CDR1 and CDR2 (germline): SGHNT, YYREEE (reference sequence). The chain's CDR3 is CASSWGGYEQYF. CDR3 coding DNA: TGTGCCAGCAGCTGGGGGGGCTACGAGCAGTACTTC.

The gene calls are TRBV7-6 and TRBJ2-1; 9 positions agree with TRBD1. From germline, CDR1 is SGHVS and CDR2 FNYEAQ. This CDR3 has 17 residues. V trimming: 1 base; J trimming: 3 bases; junction bases outside the gene matches: 7. DNA of the CDR3: TGTGCCAGCAGCTTAGGGGGACAGGGTCCGGGCTACAATGAGCAGTTCTTC. It encodes CASSLGGQGPGYNEQFF.

CDR3 sequence: CARNRGEPNYGYTF. The CDR3 nucleotides read TGCGCCAGGAACAGGGGGGAGCCTAACTATGGCTACACCTTC. The chain carries TRBV23-1 and TRBJ1-2; TRBD1 matches 8 bases. TRBV23-1 is treated as an ORF (open reading frame) with a function not yet certain. Trimming took 9 bases from V and 0 from J; bases not matched to a gene: 6. The CDR3 loop spans 14 amino acids.

This clone was picked up one time. The rearrangement joins TRBV28 to TRBJ2-1, with D uncertain. The CDR3 runs 15 residues. CDR1 MDHEN and CDR2 SYDVKM come from the germline V gene. Trimming removed 1 base at V and 7 bases at J, with 14 bases between. The CDR3 DNA reads as TGTGCCAGCAGTTTATCCGACCCCCTCGGGAATGAGCAGTTCTTC. Translation: CASSLSDPLGNEQFF. Full variable domain (remainder filled in from reference TRBV28 and TRBJ2-1): DVKVTQSSRYLVKRTGEKVFLECVQDMDHENMFWYRQDPGLGLRLIYFSYDVKMKEKGDIPEGYSVSREKKERFSLILESASTNQTSMYLCASSLSDPLGNEQFFGPGTRLTVL.

The V and J genes are TRBV27 and TRBJ2-2; D possibly corresponds to TRBD2 (5 bases). Trimming shortened V by 4 bases and J by 10 bases, and 13 bases separated the two germline ends. CDR1 is MNHEY and CDR2 is SMNVEV in the germline V gene (reference sequence). CDR3 size: 13 residues. The CDR3 loop is CASSYPEREELFF. CDR3 bases: TGTGCCAGCAGTTACCCAGAACGGGAGGAGCTGTTTTTT.

V gene TRBV7-9 combines with J gene TRBJ2-1, with D possibly being TRBD2 (6 bases). The CDR3 runs 15 residues. V gave up 5 bases and J gave up 2 bases, with 13 bases separating them. Germline CDR1 SEHNR, CDR2 FQNEAQ (reference sequence). The CDR3 is CASSGGPPAYNEQFF. The CDR3 DNA reads as TGTGCCAGCAGCGGAGGGCCCCCGGCCTACAATGAGCAGTTCTTC.

This clone was seen once. The genes are TRBV28 and TRBJ2-7; D is unresolved. Trimming removed 10 bases at V and 3 bases at J, with 16 bases between. Germline V CDR1 and CDR2: MDHEN, SYDVKM. This CDR3 contains 13 residues. The CDR3 region has the DNA TGTGCCACCCAGTACCTAAGGGACTACGAGCAGTACTTC. Encoded protein: CATQYLRDYEQYF.

The CDR3 here is CSVLGIAGDSTYEQYF. CDR3 sequence (DNA): TGCAGCGTTCTCGGCATAGCGGGAGATAGCACCTACGAGCAGTACTTC. The chain is built from TRBV29-1 and TRBJ2-7, with 9 bases fitting TRBD2. CDR3 length: 16 amino acids. CDR1 and CDR2 (germline): SQVTM, ANQGSEA. Trimming took 5 bases from V and 2 from J; bases not matched to a gene: 13.

The chain carries TRBV28 and TRBJ2-7, with 7 nucleotides matching TRBD1. J was trimmed by 0 bases and V by 7 bases; bases with no gene match: 6. Germline CDR1 and CDR2: MDHEN and SYDVKM. The CDR3 contains 14 residues. CDR3 sequence (DNA): TGTGCCAGCACGAACAGGGGTAGCTCCTACGAGCAGTACTTC. As protein: CASTNRGSSYEQYF. Complete variable domain (other parts from reference TRBV28 and TRBJ2-7): DVKVTQSSRYLVKRTGEKVFLECVQDMDHENMFWYRQDPGLGLRLIYFSYDVKMKEKGDIPEGYSVSREKKERFSLILESASTNQTSMYLCASTNRGSSYEQYFGPGTRLTVT.

The chain joins TRBV7-9 to TRBJ2-1; no firm D call. Trimming pared 8 bases from V and 10 bases from J, leaving 12 bases between. Germline V gene data show CDR1 as SEHNR and CDR2 as FQNEAQ (reference sequence). The CDR3 consists of 11 residues. The CDR3 is CASGPNGEQFF. The CDR3 DNA follows: TGTGCCAGCGGACCCAACGGGGAGCAGTTCTTC.

This chain connects TRBV11-3 to TRBJ2-4, with D unresolved. The CDR3 runs to 15 residues. Trimming left V 5 bases short and J 1 base short, with 12 bases between. CDR1 and CDR2 (germline): SGHNT, YENEEA. Here the CDR3 reads CASSPHDGAKNIQYF. The CDR3 DNA follows: TGTGCCAGCAGCCCTCACGATGGGGCCAAAAACATTCAGTACTTC.

This rearrangement joins TRBV9 to TRBJ1-1, with D possibly being TRBD1 (6 bases). Germline lookup yields CDR1 SGDLS and CDR2 YYNGEE. V lost 0 bases and J 1 base, leaving 16 bases between the germline ends. The CDR3 loop spans 17 amino acids. This chain's CDR3 is CASSVVGGLGRNTEAFF. CDR3 bases: TGTGCCAGCAGCGTAGTCGGGGGGCTAGGGCGGAACACTGAAGCTTTCTTT.

The rearrangement uses TRBV7-9 and TRBJ1-1; TRBD1 might be the D (6 bases). Germline V gives CDR1 SEHNR, CDR2 FQNEAQ (reference sequence). The CDR3 consists of 17 residues. The ends were cut back, 7 bases at V and 1 base at J, with 22 bases in the middle. This CDR3 reads CASTSGAQGIGNTEAFF. CDR3 in DNA: TGTGCCAGCACCTCGGGGGCACAGGGTATCGGGAACACTGAAGCTTTCTTT.

V is TRBV9 and J is TRBJ2-2; either TRBD1 or TRBD2 may supply D (6 bases each). This CDR3 comprises 16 residues. V was pared by 0 bases and J by 2 bases, with 11 bases between. CDR1 and CDR2 from the germline V gene are SGDLS and YYNGEE. Here the CDR3 DNA reads TGTGCCAGCAGCGTAGCGGGGGCCTCTAACACCGGGGAGCTGTTTTTT. It yields the protein CASSVAGASNTGELFF.

The chain employs TRBV7-9 and TRBJ2-3, with D tentatively TRBD2 (5 bases). The CDR3 length is 17 residues. Germline V lookup: CDR1 SEHNR, CDR2 FQNEAQ (reference sequence). V lost 5 bases to trimming and J lost 3 bases, with 21 bases between them. The CDR3 loop reads CASSPRMGSLGTDTQYF. The CDR3 DNA reads as TGTGCCAGCAGCCCCCGGATGGGGAGTTTAGGGACAGATACGCAGTATTTT.

This clone was seen a single time. The J gene is TRBJ1-1, the V gene TRBV19; 7 bases align to TRBD1. Germline V lookup: CDR1 LNHDA, CDR2 SQIVND (reference sequence). The CDR3 length is 15 residues. V shed 3 bases and J 0 bases; nucleotides not matched to a gene: 4. CDR3 sequence: CASSIQGGMNTEAFF. The CDR3 DNA reads as TGTGCCAGTAGTATCCAGGGGGGGATGAACACTGAAGCTTTCTTT.

This clone is a singleton in its sample. The chain uses TRBV30 and TRBJ2-2, with unresolved D. Per the germline V gene, CDR1 is GTSNPN and CDR2 is SVGIG (reference sequence). V dropped 1 base and J dropped 12 bases, with 12 bases sitting between them. The CDR3 contains 12 residues. The DNA for the CDR3 is TGTGCCTGGAGTGAAGTCCAACCAAAGCTGTTTTTT. This encodes CAWSEVQPKLFF.

About this clone itself: This sample includes further DNA sequences coding for the same CDR3. The chain is built from TRBV4-1 and TRBJ2-2; no reliable D call. V was trimmed by 1 base and J by 6 bases, leaving 9 bases between them. This CDR3 spans 14 amino acids. Germline V gene lookup returns CDR1 MGHRA and CDR2 YSYEKL. The CDR3 DNA reads TGCGCCAGCAGCCAAGCCTCTGGGCCCGGGGAGCTGTTTTTT. Translated, it gives CASSQASGPGELFF.

This chain connects TRBV25-1 to TRBJ1-2; D is uncertain. V was pared by 1 base and J by 13 bases, with 16 bases between. Germline-derived CDR1 and CDR2 are MGHDK and SYGVNS. CDR3 length equals 13 residues. For the CDR3, the DNA is TGTGCCAGCAGTGAATCCCGCTCCCCTAAGCCCACCTTC. It yields the protein CASSESRSPKPTF.